Presented here are 2 T cell receptor beta chains from one specimen sequenced in a study of T-cell reconstitution after alpha-beta-depleted transplantation in children. As it was prepared, the TCRbeta library received unique molecular identifiers. TCRdb used MiXCR to reprocess the PCR reads, holding one entry per CDR3 protein. The sample carries around 490,000 distinct CDR3 sequences, around 10% recorded once. The sequencing used PBMCs, mostly from graft donor cells, collected 180 days after TCRalphabeta/CD19-depleted stem cell transplant. All receptors come from a female patient aged 2-9 years who had a stem cell transplant for aplastic anemia, so the T cells may come from the graft donor.

The sample holds a few counts of this clonotype. The chain has TRBV7-2 and TRBJ2-1; no clear D gene. Trimming took 5 bases from V and 2 from J, leaving 13 bases between them. The CDR3 has 15 residues. Germline CDR1 reads SGHTA; CDR2 reads FQGNSA. Written as DNA, the CDR3 is TGTGCCAGCAGCCCGGCAGCGCCTCCCTACAATGAGCAGTTCTTC. This codes for CASSPAAPPYNEQFF.

The chain joins TRBV6-5 to TRBJ1-2, with D possibly matching TRBD1 (5 bases). This CDR3 is 13 amino acids long. V lost 2 bases and J lost 3, with 7 bases in between. Germline V gene sequence: CDR1 MNHEY, CDR2 SVGAGI. The CDR3 coding sequence is TGTGCCAGCAGTTACGGGGGACACTATGGCTACACCTTC. This gives the protein CASSYGGHYGYTF.